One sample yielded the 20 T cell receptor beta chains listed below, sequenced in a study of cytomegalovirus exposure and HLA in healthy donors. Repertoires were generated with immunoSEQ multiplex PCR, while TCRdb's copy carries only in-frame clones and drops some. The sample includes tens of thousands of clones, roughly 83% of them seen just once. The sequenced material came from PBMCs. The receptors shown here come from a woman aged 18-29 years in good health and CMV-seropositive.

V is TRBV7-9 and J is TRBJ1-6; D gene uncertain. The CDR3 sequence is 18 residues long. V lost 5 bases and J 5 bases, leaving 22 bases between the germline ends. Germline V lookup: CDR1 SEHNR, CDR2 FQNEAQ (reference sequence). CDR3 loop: CASSRINTDSGDNSPLHF. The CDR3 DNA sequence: TGTGCCAGCAGCCGAATAAATACGGACTCAGGTGATAATTCACCCCTCCACTTT.

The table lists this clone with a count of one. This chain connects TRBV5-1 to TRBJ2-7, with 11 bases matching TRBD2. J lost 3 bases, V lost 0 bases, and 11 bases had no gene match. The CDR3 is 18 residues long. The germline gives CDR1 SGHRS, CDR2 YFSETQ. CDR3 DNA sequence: TGCGCCAGCAGCTTGGCCCTCGGCGCGGGACTAGCGGTCTACGAGCAGTACTTC. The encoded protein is CASSLALGAGLAVYEQYF.

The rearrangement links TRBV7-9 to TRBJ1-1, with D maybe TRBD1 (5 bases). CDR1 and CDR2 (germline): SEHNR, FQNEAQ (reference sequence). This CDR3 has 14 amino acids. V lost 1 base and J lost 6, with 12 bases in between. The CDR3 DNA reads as TGTGCCAGCAGCTTAGGAAGTGGGGCCCCTGAAGCTTTCTTT. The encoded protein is CASSLGSGAPEAFF.

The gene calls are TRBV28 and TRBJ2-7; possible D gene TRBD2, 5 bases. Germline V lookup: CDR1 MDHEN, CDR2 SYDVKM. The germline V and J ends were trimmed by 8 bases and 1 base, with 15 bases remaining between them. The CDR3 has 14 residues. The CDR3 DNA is TGTGCCAGCGCTACTAGGGTTGCGTCCTACGAGCAGTACTTC. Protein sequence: CASATRVASYEQYF.

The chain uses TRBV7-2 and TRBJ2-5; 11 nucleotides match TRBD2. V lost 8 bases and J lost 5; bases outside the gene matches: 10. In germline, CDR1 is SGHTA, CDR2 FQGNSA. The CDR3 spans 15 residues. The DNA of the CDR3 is TGTGCCAGCGGGTTAATAGCGGGGGGGCCGGAGACCCAGTACTTC. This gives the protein CASGLIAGGPETQYF.

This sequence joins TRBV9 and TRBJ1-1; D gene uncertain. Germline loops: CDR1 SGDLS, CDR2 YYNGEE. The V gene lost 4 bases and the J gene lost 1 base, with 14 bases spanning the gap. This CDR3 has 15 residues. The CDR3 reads CASSQGGGTNTEAFF. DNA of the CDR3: TGTGCCAGCAGCCAAGGAGGAGGAACGAACACTGAAGCTTTCTTT.

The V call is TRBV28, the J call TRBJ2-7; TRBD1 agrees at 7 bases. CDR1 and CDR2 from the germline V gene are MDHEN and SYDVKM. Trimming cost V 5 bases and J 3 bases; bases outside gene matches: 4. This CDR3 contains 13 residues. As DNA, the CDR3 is TGTGCCAGCAGTGACGGGACAGTCTACGAGCAGTACTTC. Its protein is CASSDGTVYEQYF.

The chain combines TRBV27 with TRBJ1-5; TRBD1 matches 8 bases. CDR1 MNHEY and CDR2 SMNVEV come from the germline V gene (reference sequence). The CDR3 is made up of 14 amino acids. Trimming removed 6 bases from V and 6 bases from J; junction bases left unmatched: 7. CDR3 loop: CASSFNGQGQPQHF. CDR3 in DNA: TGTGCCAGCAGCTTTAATGGACAGGGTCAGCCCCAGCATTTT.

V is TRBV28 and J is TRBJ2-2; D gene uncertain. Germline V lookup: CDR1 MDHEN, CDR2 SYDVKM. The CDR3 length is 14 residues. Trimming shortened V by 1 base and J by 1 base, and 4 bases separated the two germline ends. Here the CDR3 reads CASSLFQNTGELFF. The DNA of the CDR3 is TGTGCCAGCAGTTTATTCCAGAACACCGGGGAGCTGTTTTTT.

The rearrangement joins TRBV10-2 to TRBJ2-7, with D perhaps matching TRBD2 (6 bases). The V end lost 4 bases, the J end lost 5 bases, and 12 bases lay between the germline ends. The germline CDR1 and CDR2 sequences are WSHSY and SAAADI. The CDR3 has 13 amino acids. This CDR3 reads CASSGGGTNEQYF. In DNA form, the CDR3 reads TGCGCCAGCAGTGGGGGAGGAACAAACGAGCAGTACTTC.

This CDR3 is CASSPPGGIENEQYF. The CDR3, as DNA: TGTGCCAGCTCACCACCGGGCGGGATCGAAAACGAGCAGTACTTC. J is TRBJ2-7 and V is TRBV18, with D possibly matching TRBD2 (6 bases). Trimming pared 0 bases from V and 5 bases from J, leaving 14 bases between. The CDR3 length is 15 residues. Germline V gene data show CDR1 as KGHSH and CDR2 as LQKENI.

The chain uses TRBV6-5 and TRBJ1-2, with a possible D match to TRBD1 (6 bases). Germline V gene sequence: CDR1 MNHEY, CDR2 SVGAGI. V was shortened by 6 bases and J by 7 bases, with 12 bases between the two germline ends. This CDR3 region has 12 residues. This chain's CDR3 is CASRQGRGGYTF. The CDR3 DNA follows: TGTGCCAGCAGACAGGGTCGGGGTGGCTACACCTTC.

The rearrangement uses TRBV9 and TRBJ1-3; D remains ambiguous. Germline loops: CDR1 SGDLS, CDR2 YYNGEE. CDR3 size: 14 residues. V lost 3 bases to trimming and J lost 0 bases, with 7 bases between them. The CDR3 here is CASSAPGSGNTIYF. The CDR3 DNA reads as TGTGCCAGCAGCGCCCCCGGCTCTGGAAACACCATATATTTT.

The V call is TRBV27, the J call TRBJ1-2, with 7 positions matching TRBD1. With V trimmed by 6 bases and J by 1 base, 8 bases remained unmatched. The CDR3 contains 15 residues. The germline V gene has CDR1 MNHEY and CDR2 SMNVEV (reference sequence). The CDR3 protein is CASSQTGLLNYGYTF. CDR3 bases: TGTGCCAGCAGCCAGACAGGGCTTCTTAACTATGGCTACACCTTC.

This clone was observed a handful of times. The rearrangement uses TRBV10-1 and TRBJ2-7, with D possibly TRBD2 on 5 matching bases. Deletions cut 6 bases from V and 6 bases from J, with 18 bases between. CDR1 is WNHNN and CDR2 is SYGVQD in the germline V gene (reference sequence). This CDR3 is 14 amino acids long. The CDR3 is CASRAGQEVGEQYF. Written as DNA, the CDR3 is TGCGCCAGCAGGGCCGGGCAGGAGGTCGGCGAGCAGTACTTC.

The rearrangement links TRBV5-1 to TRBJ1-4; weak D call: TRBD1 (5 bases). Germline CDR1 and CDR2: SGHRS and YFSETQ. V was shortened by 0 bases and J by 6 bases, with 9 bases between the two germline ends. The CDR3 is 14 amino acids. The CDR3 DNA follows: TGCGCCAGCAGCTTGGGCGGGGGTGATGAAAAACTGTTTTTT. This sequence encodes CASSLGGGDEKLFF.

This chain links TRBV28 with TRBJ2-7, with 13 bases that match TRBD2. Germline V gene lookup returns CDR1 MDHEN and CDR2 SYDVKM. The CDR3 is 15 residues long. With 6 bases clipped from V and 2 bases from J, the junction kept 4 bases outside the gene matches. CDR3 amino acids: CASSTSGGAPYEQYF. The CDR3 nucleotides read TGTGCCAGCAGCACTAGCGGGGGGGCCCCCTACGAGCAGTACTTC.

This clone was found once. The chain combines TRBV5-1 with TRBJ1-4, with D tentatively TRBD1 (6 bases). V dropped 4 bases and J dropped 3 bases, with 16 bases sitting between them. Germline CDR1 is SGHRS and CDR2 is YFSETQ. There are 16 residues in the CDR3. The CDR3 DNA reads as TGCGCCAGCAGCGCAAATCAGGGGCCATCTAATGAAAAACTGTTTTTT. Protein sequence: CASSANQGPSNEKLFF.

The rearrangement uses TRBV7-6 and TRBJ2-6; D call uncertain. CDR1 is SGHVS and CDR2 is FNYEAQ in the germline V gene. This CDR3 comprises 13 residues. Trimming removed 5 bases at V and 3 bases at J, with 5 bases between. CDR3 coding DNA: TGTGCCAGCAGCCCCCGTGGGGCCAACGTCCTGACTTTC. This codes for CASSPRGANVLTF.

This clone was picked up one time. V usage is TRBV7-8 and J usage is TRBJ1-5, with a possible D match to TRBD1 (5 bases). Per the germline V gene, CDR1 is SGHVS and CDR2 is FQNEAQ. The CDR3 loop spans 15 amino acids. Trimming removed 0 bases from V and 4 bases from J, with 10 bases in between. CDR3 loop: CASSLAGGVNQPQHF. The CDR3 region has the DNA TGTGCCAGCAGCTTAGCTGGGGGGGTGAATCAGCCCCAGCATTTT.